The clone carrying this T cell receptor (beta chain) was counted at least ten times. Trimming at V came to 3 bases and at J to 6 bases, leaving 12 bases not matched to a gene. The CDR3 has 17 amino acids. Looked up from germline, CDR1 is SGHVS and CDR2 is FQNEAQ. The data were obtained in a study of identical twins. TCRdb re-called the 5' RACE reads through MiXCR, storing one row per CDR3 protein. The sample has 250,000 to 350,000 distinct CDR3 sequences; roughly 9.7% are singletons. This sample also appeared in a second study, on yellow fever vaccine responses in identical twins.

J is TRBJ2-5 and V is TRBV7-8; TRBD2 aligns across 11 bases. Sequencing used CD8+ T cells sorted from blood. The sequence was obtained from a woman younger than 35 in good health. The CDR3 coding sequence is TGTGCCAGCAGCTTCCTCTGGGGTAGCGGGGGGGCAAAGACCCAGTACTTC. Protein sequence: CASSFLWGSGGAKTQYF. Together with reference TRBV7-8 and TRBJ2-5, the CDR3 gives the full variable domain: GAGVSQSPRYKVAKRGQDVALRCDPISGHVSLFWYQQALGQGPEFLTYFQNEAQLDKSGLPSDRFFAERPEGSVSTLKIQRTQQEDSAVYLCASSFLWGSGGAKTQYFGPGTRLLVL.